A single sample is the source of the 4 T cell receptor beta chains below, sequenced in a study of blood T cell repertoires in COVID-19 (dated by TCRdb to the early 2020s). Library preparation was by the immunoSEQ multiplex PCR assay. TCRdb limited this immuneACCESS table to in-frame rearrangements with V and J called. A share of clones is missing; checked studies link under half to unresolved V genes, and the rest is unexplained. Across this sample there are some 200,000 clones, with 87% seen only once. In total, the top ten clones hold around 2.1% of the sample. Input material: PBMCs or T cells enriched from blood (not recorded which). The receptors derive from a woman in her thirties who had recovered from COVID-19.

The chain employs TRBV3-1 (or the pseudogene TRBV3-2) and TRBJ1-1, with D perhaps TRBD1 (6 bases). CDR3 length: 13 residues. V lost 4 bases, J lost 3 bases, and 9 bases lay in between. Germline V gene sequence: CDR1 LGHDT, CDR2 YNNKEL (reference sequence). The CDR3 is CASSRKGDTEAFF. The CDR3 DNA follows: TGTGCCAGCAGCCGAAAGGGGGACACTGAAGCTTTCTTT.

The chain couples TRBV9 to TRBJ1-3; D may be TRBD1 (5 bases). The V gene lost 5 bases and the J gene lost 0 bases, with 12 bases spanning the gap. There are 15 residues in the CDR3. The germline CDR1 and CDR2 sequences are SGDLS and YYNGEE. CDR3 region: CASRPGGYSGNTIYF. The DNA for the CDR3 is TGTGCCAGCAGGCCCGGGGGATACTCTGGAAACACCATATATTTT.

The table lists this clone with a few counts. This sequence joins TRBV30 and TRBJ1-5, with 8 nucleotides matching TRBD1. The V gene's germline CDR1 is GTSNPN and CDR2 SVGIG (reference sequence). V lost 2 bases to trimming and J lost 6 bases; unmatched junction nucleotides: 9. This CDR3 region has 15 residues. DNA of the CDR3: TGTGCCTGGAGTCACGACAGGGGAAGAGGTCAGCCCCAGCATTTT. Encoded protein: CAWSHDRGRGQPQHF.

This chain uses TRBV4-3 with TRBJ1-4, with 10 bases aligning to TRBD1. Trimming cost V 0 bases and J 7 bases; bases outside gene matches: 5. CDR1 is LGHNA, CDR2 YSLEER, per germline. The CDR3 contains 16 residues. The chain's CDR3 is CASSQELRDRGEKLFF. The CDR3 bases are TGCGCCAGCAGCCAAGAGCTCCGGGACAGGGGTGAAAAACTGTTTTTT.